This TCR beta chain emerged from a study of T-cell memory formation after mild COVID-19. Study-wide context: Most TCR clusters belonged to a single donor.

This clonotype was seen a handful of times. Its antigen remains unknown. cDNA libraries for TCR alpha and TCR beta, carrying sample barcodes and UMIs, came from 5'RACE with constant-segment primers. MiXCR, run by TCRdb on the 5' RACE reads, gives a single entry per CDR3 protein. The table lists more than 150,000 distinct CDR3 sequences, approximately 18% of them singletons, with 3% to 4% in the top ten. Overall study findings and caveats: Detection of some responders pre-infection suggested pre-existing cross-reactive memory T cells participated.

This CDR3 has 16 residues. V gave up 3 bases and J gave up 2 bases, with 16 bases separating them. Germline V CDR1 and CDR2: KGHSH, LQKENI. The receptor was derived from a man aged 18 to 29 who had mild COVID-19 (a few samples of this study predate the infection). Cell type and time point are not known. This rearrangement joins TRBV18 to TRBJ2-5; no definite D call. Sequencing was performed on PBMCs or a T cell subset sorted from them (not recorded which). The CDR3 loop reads CASSPDTLGEQETQYF. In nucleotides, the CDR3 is TGTGCCAGCTCACCGGATACCCTAGGAGAGCAAGAGACCCAGTACTTC.